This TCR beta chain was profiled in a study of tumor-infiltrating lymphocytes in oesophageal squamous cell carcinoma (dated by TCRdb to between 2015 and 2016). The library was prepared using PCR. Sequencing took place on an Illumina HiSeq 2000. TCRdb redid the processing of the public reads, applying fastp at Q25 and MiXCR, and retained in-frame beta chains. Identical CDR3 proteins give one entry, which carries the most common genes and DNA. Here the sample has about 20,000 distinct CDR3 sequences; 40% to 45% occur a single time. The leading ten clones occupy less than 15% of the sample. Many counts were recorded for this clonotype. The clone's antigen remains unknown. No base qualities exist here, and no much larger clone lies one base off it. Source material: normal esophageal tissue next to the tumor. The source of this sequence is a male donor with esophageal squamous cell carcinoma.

The CDR3 is CASSGQGSYGYTF. The nucleotide sequence reads as follows: TGTGCCAGCAGTGGACAGGGGTCATATGGCTACACCTTC. The V and J genes are TRBV28 and TRBJ1-2, with 9 bases in between that match TRBD1. Spanning cysteine to phenylalanine, the CDR3 consists of 13 amino acids. CDR3 DNA only is kept here, 39 bases in frame from base 1. V and J are trimmed by 5 bases and 5 bases, and the gene matches miss 3 bases of the junction. Per the germline V gene, MDHEN is the CDR1 and SYDVKM is the CDR2.